This entry is about one T cell receptor (beta chain). This clone was seen a handful of times. This receptor's antigen is unknown. Per-base quality was not reported, and no clone a single base away is much larger than it. The sample comes from a study of CD8+ T cells in alopecia areata (dated by TCRdb to between 2017 and 2018). In terms of the full investigation: The study used high-throughput TCRbeta sequencing to examine T cell clonal expansion in alopecia areata, in both the C3H/HeJ mouse model and human patients. In humans, TCRbeta sequencing was performed on scalp tissue and on sorted CD4+ and CD8+ peripheral blood T cells from healthy controls and from patients with patchy or totalis/universalis alopecia areata. Clonality in the scalp was compared among normal scalp (n=4), patchy alopecia areata scalp (n=8), and alopecia totalis/universalis scalp (n=8). RNA was extracted with the PAXgene miRNA kit for fixed scalp, the miRNeasy kit for PBMCs, and the RNeasy kit for mouse skin. TCRbeta CDR3 regions were amplified by immunoSEQ multiplex PCR with 35 Vbeta forward and 13 Jbeta reverse primers. Overall study outcomes, separate from this receptor: Resident alphabeta T cells in normal human skin are also sequenced, complicating scalp TCR repertoire analysis, unlike mouse skin dominated by gammadelta T cells. Shared TCR sequences between patients were less evident than in mice, which may be partly attributable to HLA diversity in the patient population. Lesional scalp, especially in alopecia totalis/universalis, showed higher clonality and more expanded CD8+ clones than normal scalp, suggesting antigenic drive.

Inclusive of the bounding cysteine and phenylalanine, the CDR3 is 15 residues long. Only the CDR3 DNA is retained, 45 bases long and in frame from the first base. The germline V gene sets CDR1 to MGHRA and CDR2 to YSYEKL. The V and J ends are trimmed by 1 base and 11 bases, leaving 15 bases between them. The library was made by the immunoSEQ multiplex PCR assay. For TCR sequencing, RNA was extracted from every sample and reverse transcribed into cDNA to serve as template. SuperScript III was used for first-strand cDNA synthesis, primed with a 2:1 mix of oligo-dT and random hexamers. A synthetic immune receptor repertoire was used to gauge amplification bias, and whatever bias remained was removed computationally. The study's own analysis went as follows. Raw reads were preprocessed for error removal, and CDR3 was defined according to IMGT conventions as running from the conserved cysteine to phenylalanine. Clonality was computed as 1 minus the Shannon entropy, with the entropy normalized by log2 of the number of productive unique TCRs. Scalp TCRbeta sequences were cross-referenced with sorted blood CD4 and CD8 repertoires so that the CD4 or CD8 identity of scalp clones could be inferred. TCRdb provides this immuneACCESS table in a form limited to in-frame rearrangements. Some clones are lacking; in checked studies, under half of them reflect an unresolved V gene, and why the rest are absent is not known. V, J and clone size derive from that table, while D and trimming were established from the DNA sequence. The sample contains around 190,000 clones, 45% to 70% of them found a single time. The top ten hold approximately 4.9% of the sample.

PBMCs were isolated by density centrifugation and stained for CD3, CD4 and CD8, and CD4+ and CD8+ T cells were sorted on a FACSAria. Scalp biopsies and blood samples were obtained from unaffected controls. Sequencing was done on a sample of CD8+ T cells sorted from blood. The clonotype comes from a human donor in good health. The chain uses TRBV4-1 and TRBJ1-6; the D gene assignment is ambiguous. The sequence in DNA is TGCGCCAGCAGCCAAGCCCCTGGACGAGGGCCACCCCTCCACTTT. It codes for CASSQAPGRGPPLHF.